These 29 T cell receptor beta chains share one sample of origin, sequenced in a study of T cells in Graves' hyperthyroidism and ophthalmopathy. There were TCR beta CDR3 regions amplified from RNA transcripts. Carried out on the TCR CDR3, a first-round RT-PCR used the HTBI primer set. Via MiXCR, TCRdb re-called the multiplex PCR reads, giving one row per CDR3 protein. The sample has about 180,000 distinct CDR3 sequences; over 8% are singletons. Material for sequencing was blood. These receptor sequences come from a woman under 30 with Graves' hyperthyroidism that later progressed to Graves' ophthalmopathy.

The sample holds many counts of this clonotype. The genes are TRBV19 and TRBJ1-1; 10 bases align to TRBD1. Germline V lookup: CDR1 LNHDA, CDR2 SQIVND (reference sequence). CDR3 length equals 17 residues. The J segment lost 2 bases and the V segment lost 3 bases, leaving 9 bases of the junction unmatched. The CDR3 reads CASSIWRQGAFNTEAFF. CDR3 nucleotides: TGTGCCAGTAGTATTTGGAGACAGGGGGCTTTCAACACTGAAGCTTTCTTT.

At least ten counts were recorded for this clonotype. The V gene is TRBV7-9, the J gene TRBJ1-2, with D uncertain. CDR1 is SEHNR, CDR2 FQNEAQ, per germline (reference sequence). The CDR3 has 14 residues. Trimming left V 1 base short and J 8 bases short, with 14 bases between. The CDR3 DNA reads TGTGCCAGCAGCTTAGGCCGGAGCCCCCTGGGCTACACCTTC. Amino acids: CASSLGRSPLGYTF.

This chain joins TRBV7-9 and TRBJ2-2; D is ambiguous. The germline gives CDR1 SEHNR, CDR2 FQNEAQ (reference sequence). Trimming removed 5 bases from V and 1 base from J, with 8 bases in between. The CDR3 length is 14 residues. CDR3 amino acids: CASSPFQNTGELFF. Written as DNA, the CDR3 is TGTGCCAGCAGCCCATTTCAGAACACCGGGGAGCTGTTTTTT.

This clonotype was seen ten or more times. The chain joins TRBV19 to TRBJ1-1; weak D call: TRBD1 (5 bases). V gave up 7 bases and J gave up 6 bases, with 21 bases separating them. Per germline, CDR1 LNHDA and CDR2 SQIVND (reference sequence). The CDR3 loop spans 15 amino acids. CDR3 amino acids: CASNKNNRYGAEAFF. The CDR3 region has the DNA TGTGCCAGTAATAAAAACAACAGGTATGGCGCTGAAGCTTTCTTT.

This rearrangement joins TRBV6-5 to TRBJ2-3, with TRBD2 matching 7 bases. Germline CDR1 MNHEY, CDR2 SVGAGI. Trimming at V came to 0 bases and at J to 8 bases, leaving 11 bases not matched to a gene. The CDR3 runs to 16 residues. CDR3 in DNA: TGTGCCAGCAGTTACTCGTCACAGGCGGGAGTTACTACGCAGTATTTT. Translating gives CASSYSSQAGVTTQYF.

This chain uses TRBV4-1 with TRBJ1-3; TRBD1 might be the D (5 bases). CDR3 size: 15 residues. Trimming shortened V by 1 base and J by 2 bases, and 9 bases separated the two germline ends. Germline assignment: CDR1 MGHRA and CDR2 YSYEKL. This chain's CDR3 is CASSQGGSAGNTIYF. The CDR3 bases are TGCGCCAGCAGCCAAGGGGGGTCCGCTGGAAACACCATATATTTT.

The chain recombines TRBV4-2 with TRBJ2-2; D is perhaps TRBD1 (5 bases). The CDR3 has 15 amino acids. V was shortened by 4 bases and J by 3 bases, with 12 bases between the two germline ends. CDR1 and CDR2 from the germline V gene are LGHNA and YNFKEQ. The CDR3 nucleotides are TGTGCCAGCAGCCCCAGGACGACAGACACCGGGGAGCTGTTTTTT. This gives the protein CASSPRTTDTGELFF.

This clonotype was detected only a few times. The chain's CDR3 is CSARSGLFSDTDTQYF. CDR3 nucleotides: TGCAGTGCTAGATCGGGACTCTTCAGCGACACAGATACGCAGTATTTT. The chain recombines TRBV20-1 with TRBJ2-3; D might be TRBD2 (6 bases). The V end was cut by 2 bases, the J end by 2 bases, with 17 bases between. The CDR3 is 16 amino acids. CDR1 and CDR2 (germline): DFQATT, SNEGSKA (reference sequence).

On this clonotype itself: A much larger clone lies one base from this, so it may be a read error. Because the CDR3 is missing its conserved closing phenylalanine or tryptophan, this is likely a read error. The chain uses TRBV19 and TRBJ1-2; 8 positions agree with TRBD1. The ends lost 1 base at V and 8 bases at J; junction bases unmatched: 3. Germline lookup yields CDR1 LNHDA and CDR2 SQIVND (reference sequence). The CDR3 covers 13 residues. The CDR3 nucleotides are TGTGCCAGTAGTATAGGCCAGGGGGCAGGCTACACCCTC. This encodes CASSIGQGAGYTL.

This clonotype occurred many times. V is TRBV15 and J is TRBJ2-2, with 8 bases aligning to TRBD2. This CDR3 region has 18 residues. V gave up 0 bases and J gave up 3 bases; unmatched junction bases: 9. Germline CDR1 reads LNHNV; CDR2 reads YYDKDF (reference sequence). The CDR3 DNA reads as TGTGCCACCAGCAGAGAAGTCTCGGGACTAGTCTACACCGGGGAGCTGTTTTTT. Translated: CATSREVSGLVYTGELFF.

This clonotype was picked up a small number of times. The V and J genes are TRBV7-2 and TRBJ1-3; D remains unclear. The CDR3 covers 15 residues. The germline V gene encodes CDR1 SGHTA and CDR2 FQGNSA. Trimming cost V 5 bases and J 0 bases, with 11 bases left between them. The CDR3 region is CASSPGPTSGNTIYF. The CDR3 DNA reads as TGTGCCAGCAGCCCTGGACCTACCTCTGGAAACACCATATATTTT.

On this clonotype: A much larger clone lies a single base off, so this may be a read error. The J gene is TRBJ2-2, the V gene TRBV29-1; D gene unclear. Germline lookup yields CDR1 SQVTM and CDR2 ANQGSEA. This CDR3 comprises 13 residues. CDR3 residues: CSVEVWNTRELFF. The CDR3 region has the DNA TGCAGCGTTGAAGTATGGAACACCAGGGAGCTGTTTTTT.

This clonotype has only a few counts. The chain employs TRBV4-1 and TRBJ1-6, with D maybe TRBD1 (6 bases). Germline V gene sequence: CDR1 MGHRA, CDR2 YSYEKL. There are 14 residues in the CDR3. Trimming left V 1 base short and J 18 bases short, with 19 bases between. The CDR3 loop reads CASSQGLKAGTHHF. The CDR3 coding sequence is TGCGCCAGCAGCCAAGGGTTGAAGGCAGGGACACACCACTTT.

The CDR3 region is CASSFSTSGRYTGELFF. CDR3 DNA: TGTGCCAGCAGCTTCTCAACTAGCGGGAGGTACACCGGGGAGCTGTTTTTT. The V call is TRBV5-4, the J call TRBJ2-2; 12 bases agree with TRBD2. V shed 2 bases, J shed 3 bases, and the junction held 5 bases outside the gene matches. This CDR3 is 17 amino acids long. CDR1 is SGHNT and CDR2 is YYREEE in the germline V gene (reference sequence).

This clonotype was detected many times. This sequence joins TRBV11-2 and TRBJ2-3; no definite D call. The germline gives CDR1 SGHAT, CDR2 FQNNGV. The CDR3 contains 16 residues. V was shortened by 2 bases and J by 2 bases, with 14 bases between the two germline ends. The CDR3 spells CASSLKPLGFTDTQYF. For the CDR3, the DNA is TGTGCCAGCAGCTTAAAACCCTTGGGATTCACAGATACGCAGTATTTT. The full variable domain, its missing parts supplied by reference TRBV11-2 and TRBJ2-3, is EAGVAQSPRYKIIEKRQSVAFWCNPISGHATLYWYQQILGQGPKLLIQFQNNGVVDDSQLPKDRFSAERLKGVDSTLKIQPAKLEDSAVYLCASSLKPLGFTDTQYFGPGTRLTVL.

This clonotype occurred many times. This chain joins TRBV7-8 and TRBJ1-5; D might be TRBD1 (5 bases). The CDR3 contains 14 residues. Per the germline V gene, CDR1 is SGHVS and CDR2 is FQNEAQ. The V end lost 1 base, the J end lost 5 bases, and 9 bases lay between the germline ends. The CDR3 spells CASSLDQGYQPQHF. CDR3 coding DNA: TGTGCCAGCAGCTTAGATCAGGGTTATCAGCCCCAGCATTTT.

This clonotype appeared many times. J is TRBJ2-7 and V is TRBV30; TRBD1 agrees at 7 bases. The V and J ends lost 2 bases and 2 bases, in that order; junction bases with no gene match: 6. The CDR3 extends over 14 amino acids. Germline CDR1 reads GTSNPN; CDR2 reads SVGIG (reference sequence). The CDR3 reads CAWSIGTAAYEQYF. CDR3 DNA: TGTGCCTGGAGTATCGGGACAGCCGCCTACGAGCAGTACTTC.

Many counts were recorded for this clonotype. The V and J genes are TRBV19 and TRBJ1-1; tentatively, D is TRBD1 (6 bases). CDR3 length equals 16 residues. Germline-derived CDR1 and CDR2 are LNHDA and SQIVND (reference sequence). Trimming took off 7 bases at V and 6 bases at J, with 24 bases between the two ends. As DNA, the CDR3 is TGTGCCAGTATCTCTAATCAGGGGTGGCTGGGCGCTGAAGCTTTCTTT. This translates into CASISNQGWLGAEAFF. Full variable domain (remainder filled in from reference TRBV19 and TRBJ1-1): DGGITQSPKYLFRKEGQNVTLSCEQNLNHDAMYWYRQDPGQGLRLIYYSQIVNDFQKGDIAEGYSVSREKKESFPLTVTSAQKNPTAFYLCASISNQGWLGAEAFFGQGTRLTVV.

This clonotype was detected once. The chain links TRBV10-3 to TRBJ2-2, with unresolved D. The germline V and J ends were trimmed by 7 bases and 2 bases, with 8 bases remaining between them. The CDR3 length is 13 residues. CDR1 is ENHRY, CDR2 SYGVKD, per germline. In nucleotides, the CDR3 is TGTGCCATCACTGCGGACAACACCGGGGAGCTGTTTTTT. Translation: CAITADNTGELFF.

This clonotype was observed a few times. V gene TRBV5-1 combines with J gene TRBJ2-1; D ambiguous. This CDR3 is built from 14 residues. V lost 1 base and J 9 bases, leaving 14 bases between the germline ends. CDR1 SGHRS and CDR2 YFSETQ come from the germline V gene. The CDR3 DNA reads TGCGCCAGCAGCTTGTCTCGTTTAGACGGTGAGCAGTTCTTC. Translating it yields CASSLSRLDGEQFF.

Concerning this clonotype itself: It may be a read error: a sequence one base away is much more abundant. The chain recombines TRBV5-1 with TRBJ2-3; no clear D gene. With the DNA end fitting TRBJ1-5 better, the J assignment may be wrong. The CDR3 runs 16 residues. CDR1 is SGHRS, CDR2 YFSETQ, per germline. The CDR3 DNA reads TGCGCCAGCAGCACCGGGTCTCCTAGCCCGGCAGATACGCAGCATTTT. It encodes CASSTGSPSPADTQHF.

This clonotype appeared many times. This chain uses TRBV30 with TRBJ1-1; tentative D call: TRBD1 (5 bases). Deletions cut 4 bases from V and 1 base from J, with 10 bases between. This CDR3 has 13 amino acids. Germline lookup yields CDR1 GTSNPN and CDR2 SVGIG (reference sequence). CDR3 in amino acids: CAWTWGPNTEAFF. In DNA form, the CDR3 reads TGTGCCTGGACGTGGGGCCCGAACACTGAAGCTTTCTTT.

This clonotype was seen repeatedly, ten times or more. As DNA, the CDR3 is TGCGCCAGCAGCTTGGAAACTAGCCGACGGGTCAATGAGCAGTTCTTC. Protein: CASSLETSRRVNEQFF. V gene TRBV5-1 combines with J gene TRBJ2-1; D may be TRBD2 (6 bases). The ends were cut back, 0 bases at V and 6 bases at J, with 16 bases in the middle. This CDR3 region has 16 residues. Per germline, CDR1 SGHRS and CDR2 YFSETQ. The full variable domain, with the rest looked up from reference TRBV5-1 and TRBJ2-1, is KAGVTQTPRYLIKTRGQQVTLSCSPISGHRSVSWYQQTPGQGLQFLFEYFSETQRNKGNFPGRFSGRQFSNSRSEMNVSTLELGDSALYLCASSLETSRRVNEQFFGPGTRLTVL.

The V and J genes are TRBV10-2 and TRBJ2-3; possibly TRBD1 for D (5 bases). From germline, CDR1 is WSHSY and CDR2 SAAADI. The CDR3 loop spans 15 amino acids. The V end lost 0 bases, the J end lost 1 base, and 8 bases lay between the germline ends. CDR3 in DNA: TGCGCCAGCAGTGAGTCGAACAGGCGCACAGATACGCAGTATTTT. Translating gives CASSESNRRTDTQYF.

The V call is TRBV7-3, the J call TRBJ2-7; 10 bases match TRBD2. Germline V gene sequence: CDR1 SGHTA, CDR2 FQGTGA. V shed 5 bases, J shed 5 bases, and the junction held 9 bases outside the gene matches. CDR3 length: 15 amino acids. The CDR3 is CASSPNLAGVHEQYF. CDR3 coding DNA: TGTGCCAGCAGCCCGAACCTAGCGGGAGTTCACGAGCAGTACTTC.

This clonotype was counted between two and nine times. The junction differs from germline at one of its ends, possibly a read error. This sequence joins TRBV7-7 and TRBJ2-5; D unclear. This CDR3 contains 11 residues. Germline CDR1 SSHAT, CDR2 FNYEAQ (reference sequence). The DNA of the CDR3 is TGTGCTAGCAGTACCGCTGAGACCCAGTACTTC. Amino acid sequence: CASSTAETQYF.

This clonotype was detected many times. The chain employs TRBV3-1 and TRBJ2-7, with D maybe TRBD1 (6 bases). Trimming shortened V by 2 bases and J by 2 bases, and 10 bases separated the two germline ends. The CDR3 is 14 residues long. CDR1 is LGHDT and CDR2 is YNNKEL in the germline V gene (reference sequence). CDR3 DNA sequence: TGTGCCAGCAGCCAAACAGGGACCCCCTACGAGCAGTACTTC. The encoded protein is CASSQTGTPYEQYF.

The V gene is TRBV9, the J gene TRBJ2-1; 9 bases fit TRBD2. The germline CDR1 and CDR2 sequences are SGDLS and YYNGEE. The CDR3 is 19 residues long. Germline trimming cut 3 bases from V and 8 bases from J; bases unmatched to any gene: 21. The CDR3 DNA is TGTGCCAGCAGCGCTCCCGCCGGAGGGGCGGGAGGGCCGGTGGATGAGCAGTTCTTC. This translates into CASSAPAGGAGGPVDEQFF.

This clonotype was seen only a few times. The chain recombines TRBV5-1 with TRBJ2-5, with D possibly TRBD2 on 6 matching bases. Germline V gene sequence: CDR1 SGHRS, CDR2 YFSETQ. The CDR3 contains 20 residues. Between the trimmed V and J ends, which lost 4 bases and 2 bases, there was a span of 30 bases. The CDR3 is CASSRWAHQRVDGLQETQYF. As DNA, the CDR3 is TGCGCCAGCAGCCGATGGGCTCACCAGCGGGTCGACGGGTTACAAGAGACCCAGTACTTC. The full variable domain, with the rest looked up from reference TRBV5-1 and TRBJ2-5, is KAGVTQTPRYLIKTRGQQVTLSCSPISGHRSVSWYQQTPGQGLQFLFEYFSETQRNKGNFPGRFSGRQFSNSRSEMNVSTLELGDSALYLCASSRWAHQRVDGLQETQYFGPGTRLLVL.